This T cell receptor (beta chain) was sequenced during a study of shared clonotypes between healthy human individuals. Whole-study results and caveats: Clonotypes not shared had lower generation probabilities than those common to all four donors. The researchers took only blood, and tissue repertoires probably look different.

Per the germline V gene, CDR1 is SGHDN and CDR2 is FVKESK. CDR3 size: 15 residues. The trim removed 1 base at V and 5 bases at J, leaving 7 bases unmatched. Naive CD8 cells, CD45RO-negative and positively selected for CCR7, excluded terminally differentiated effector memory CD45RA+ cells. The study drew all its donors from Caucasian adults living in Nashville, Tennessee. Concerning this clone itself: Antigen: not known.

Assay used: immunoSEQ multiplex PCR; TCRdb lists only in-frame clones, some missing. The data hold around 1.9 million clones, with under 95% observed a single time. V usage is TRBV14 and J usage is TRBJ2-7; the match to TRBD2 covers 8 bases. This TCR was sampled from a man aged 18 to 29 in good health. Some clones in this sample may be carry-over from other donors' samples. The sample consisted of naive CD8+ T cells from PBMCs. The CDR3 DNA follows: TGTGCCAGCAGCCAAGGACGGGCGGGAGGTAACGAGCAGTACTTC. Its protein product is CASSQGRAGGNEQYF.